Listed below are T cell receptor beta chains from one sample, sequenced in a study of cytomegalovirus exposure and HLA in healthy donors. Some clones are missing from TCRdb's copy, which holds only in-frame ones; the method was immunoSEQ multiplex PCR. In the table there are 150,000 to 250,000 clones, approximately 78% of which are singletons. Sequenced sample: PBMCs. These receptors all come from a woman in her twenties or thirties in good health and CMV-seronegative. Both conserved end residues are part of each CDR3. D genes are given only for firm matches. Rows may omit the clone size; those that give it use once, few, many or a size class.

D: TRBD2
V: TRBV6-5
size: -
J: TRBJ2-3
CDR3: CASRASGRTQYF
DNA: TGTGCCAGCAGGGCTAGCGGGAGAACGCAGTATTTT

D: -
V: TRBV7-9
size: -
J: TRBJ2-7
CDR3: CASSLSGTTNEQYF
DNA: TGTGCCAGCAGCTTATCAGGGACAACGAATGAGCAGTACTTC

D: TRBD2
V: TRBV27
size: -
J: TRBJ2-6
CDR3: CASTRTSARSGANVLTF
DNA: TGTGCCAGCACCCGGACTAGCGCCCGCTCTGGGGCCAACGTCCTGACTTTC

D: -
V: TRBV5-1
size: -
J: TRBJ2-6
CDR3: CASSLDRPSSGANVLTF
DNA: TGCGCCAGCAGCTTGGACAGGCCTAGCTCTGGGGCCAACGTCCTGACTTTC

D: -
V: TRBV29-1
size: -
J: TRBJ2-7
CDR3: CSVEGQGLHEQYF
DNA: TGCAGCGTTGAAGGTCAGGGGTTACACGAGCAGTACTTC

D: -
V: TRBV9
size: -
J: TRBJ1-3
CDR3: CASSVGGHSGNTIYF
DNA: TGTGCCAGCAGCGTAGGGGGACACTCTGGAAACACCATATATTTT

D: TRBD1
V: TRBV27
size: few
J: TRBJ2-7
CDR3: CASSASGGYSYEQYF
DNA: TGTGCCAGCAGTGCCTCAGGGGGCTATTCCTACGAGCAGTACTTC

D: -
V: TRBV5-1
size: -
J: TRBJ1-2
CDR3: CASSLDNIPNYGYTF
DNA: TGCGCCAGCAGCTTGGATAACATTCCTAACTATGGCTACACCTTC

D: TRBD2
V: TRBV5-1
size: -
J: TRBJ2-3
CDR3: CASSTRLAGRSLTDTQYF
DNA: TGCGCCAGCAGCACTAGACTAGCGGGCCGCTCCTTGACAGATACGCAGTATTTT

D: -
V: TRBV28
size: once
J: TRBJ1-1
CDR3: CASSLKQLNTEAFF
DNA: TGTGCCAGCAGTTTAAAACAGCTGAACACTGAAGCTTTCTTT

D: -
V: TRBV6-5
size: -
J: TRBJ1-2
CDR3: CASSYDSVGDGYTF
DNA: TGTGCCAGCAGTTACGACAGCGTCGGAGATGGCTACACCTTC

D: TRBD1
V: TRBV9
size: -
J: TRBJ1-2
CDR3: CASSVVPRQGSDGYTF
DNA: TGTGCCAGCAGCGTAGTCCCCCGACAGGGATCGGATGGCTACACCTTC

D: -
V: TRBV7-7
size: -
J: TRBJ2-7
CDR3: CASSPRAGYEQYF
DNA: TGTGCCAGCAGCCCGCGGGCAGGATACGAGCAGTACTTC

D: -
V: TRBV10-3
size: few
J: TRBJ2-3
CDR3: CAIRSSTDTQYF
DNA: TGTGCCATCAGGTCTAGCACAGATACGCAGTATTTT

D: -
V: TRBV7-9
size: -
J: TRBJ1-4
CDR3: CASSFNGANEKLFF
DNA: TGTGCCAGCAGCTTTAACGGGGCTAATGAAAAACTGTTTTTT

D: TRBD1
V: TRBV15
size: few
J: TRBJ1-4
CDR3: CATSTGTENEKLFF
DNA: TGTGCCACCAGCACCGGGACAGAGAATGAAAAACTGTTTTTT

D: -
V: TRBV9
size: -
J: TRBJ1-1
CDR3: CASSPYDLVNTEAFF
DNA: TGTGCCAGCAGCCCATACGACTTGGTGAACACTGAAGCTTTCTTT

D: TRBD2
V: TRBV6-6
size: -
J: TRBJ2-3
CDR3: CASSSGLATDTQYF
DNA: TGTGCCAGCAGTTCGGGACTAGCCACAGATACGCAGTATTTT

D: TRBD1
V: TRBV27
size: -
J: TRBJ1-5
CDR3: CASGNRGRNQPQHF
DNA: TGTGCCAGCGGGAACAGGGGGCGTAATCAGCCCCAGCATTTT

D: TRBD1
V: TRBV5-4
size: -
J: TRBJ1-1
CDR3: CASSKGQGGPNTEAFF
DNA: TGTGCCAGCAGCAAGGGACAGGGGGGACCGAACACTGAAGCTTTCTTT

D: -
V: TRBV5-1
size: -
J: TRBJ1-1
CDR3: CASSDGQPEAFF
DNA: TGCGCCAGCAGCGACGGACAGCCTGAAGCTTTCTTT

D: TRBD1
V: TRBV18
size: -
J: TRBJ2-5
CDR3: CASSGQGYETQYF
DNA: TGTGCCAGCTCAGGACAGGGTTATGAGACCCAGTACTTC

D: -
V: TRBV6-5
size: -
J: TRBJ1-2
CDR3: CASSLKREDGYGYTF
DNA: TGTGCCAGCAGTCTAAAGAGGGAGGATGGCTATGGCTACACCTTC

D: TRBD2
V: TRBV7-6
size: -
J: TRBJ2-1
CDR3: CASSLGVSGGKNEQFF
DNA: TGTGCCAGCAGCTTAGGGGTTAGCGGGGGGAAGAATGAGCAGTTCTTC

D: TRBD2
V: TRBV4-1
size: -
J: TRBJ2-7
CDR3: CASSQAVRTSGSGGYEQYF
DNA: TGCGCCAGCAGCCAAGCAGTTCGGACTAGCGGGAGCGGAGGGTACGAGCAGTACTTC

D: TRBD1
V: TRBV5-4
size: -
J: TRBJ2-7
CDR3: CASSRTGGRYEQYF
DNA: TGTGCCAGCAGCCGGACAGGGGGCAGGTACGAGCAGTACTTC

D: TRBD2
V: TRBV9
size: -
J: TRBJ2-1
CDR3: CASSVKPSGGDNNEQFF
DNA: TGTGCCAGCAGCGTTAAGCCTAGCGGGGGGGATAACAATGAGCAGTTCTTC

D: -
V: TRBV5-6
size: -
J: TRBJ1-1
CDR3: CASSPRGSEAFF
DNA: TGTGCCAGCAGTCCAAGGGGTTCTGAAGCTTTCTTT

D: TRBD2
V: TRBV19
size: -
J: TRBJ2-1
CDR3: CASSLSGSANEQFF
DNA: TGTGCCAGTAGTCTTAGCGGGAGTGCCAATGAGCAGTTCTTC

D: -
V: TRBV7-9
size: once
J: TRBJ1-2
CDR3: CASSLGGGNGYTF
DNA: TGTGCCAGCAGCTTAGGAGGGGGAAATGGCTACACCTTC

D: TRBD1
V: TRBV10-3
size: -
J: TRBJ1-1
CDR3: CAISESTHGTGPMNTEAFF
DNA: TGTGCCATCAGTGAGTCGACTCATGGGACAGGGCCTATGAACACTGAAGCTTTCTTT

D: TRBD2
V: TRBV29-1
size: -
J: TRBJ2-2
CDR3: CSAYSGANTGELFF
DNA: TGCAGCGCGTATAGCGGGGCGAACACCGGGGAGCTGTTTTTT

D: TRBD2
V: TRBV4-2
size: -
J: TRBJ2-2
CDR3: CASSQEELAGVTGELFF
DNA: TGTGCCAGCAGCCAAGAGGAGCTAGCGGGAGTCACCGGGGAGCTGTTTTTT

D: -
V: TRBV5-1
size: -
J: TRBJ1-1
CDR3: CASSSGFTEAFF
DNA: TGCGCCAGCAGCTCCGGGTTTACTGAAGCTTTCTTT

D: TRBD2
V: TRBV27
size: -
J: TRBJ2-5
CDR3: CASSGRTSGGAVRGEETQYF
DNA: TGTGCCAGCAGTGGCCGGACTAGCGGGGGGGCCGTCCGCGGGGAAGAGACCCAGTACTTC

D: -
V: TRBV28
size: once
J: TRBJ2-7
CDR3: CASSLTGYEQYF
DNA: TGTGCCAGCAGTTTAACCGGCTACGAGCAGTACTTC

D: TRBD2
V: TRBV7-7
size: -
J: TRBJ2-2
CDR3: CASSLELGGNGELFF
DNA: TGTGCCAGCAGCTTGGAGTTGGGGGGGAACGGGGAGCTGTTTTTT

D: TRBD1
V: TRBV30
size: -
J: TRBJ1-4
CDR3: CAWTSPGQDEKLFF
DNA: TGTGCCTGGACTTCCCCGGGACAGGATGAAAAACTGTTTTTT

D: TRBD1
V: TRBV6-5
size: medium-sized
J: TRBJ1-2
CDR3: CASSYTTGAGYGYTF
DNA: TGTGCCAGCAGTTATACGACAGGGGCGGGCTATGGCTACACCTTC

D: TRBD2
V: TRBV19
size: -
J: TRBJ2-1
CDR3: CASTRTSGGANEQFF
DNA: TGTGCCAGCACTAGGACTAGCGGGGGGGCGAATGAGCAGTTCTTC

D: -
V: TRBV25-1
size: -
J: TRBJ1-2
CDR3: CASSEYSGDYGYTF
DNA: TGTGCCAGCAGTGAATATTCCGGTGACTATGGCTACACCTTC

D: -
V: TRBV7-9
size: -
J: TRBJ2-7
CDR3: CASSPIYEQYF
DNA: TGTGCCAGCAGCCCCATCTACGAGCAGTACTTC

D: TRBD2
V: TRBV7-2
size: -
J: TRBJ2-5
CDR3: CASSLGLGLAGETQYF
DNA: TGTGCCAGCAGCTTAGGCTTAGGACTAGCGGGCGAGACCCAGTACTTC

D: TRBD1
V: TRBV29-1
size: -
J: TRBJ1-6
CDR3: CSAKLGQINSPLHF
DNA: TGCAGCGCCAAATTGGGACAGATTAATTCACCCCTCCACTTT

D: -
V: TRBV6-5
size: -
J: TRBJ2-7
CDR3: CASMGGGRREQYF
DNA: TGTGCCAGCATGGGGGGAGGCCGAAGGGAGCAGTACTTC

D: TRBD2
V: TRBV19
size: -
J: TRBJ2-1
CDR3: CASSPSGVSYNEQFF
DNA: TGTGCCAGTAGTCCCAGCGGGGTGTCCTACAATGAGCAGTTCTTC

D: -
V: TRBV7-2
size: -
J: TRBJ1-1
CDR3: CASRPDQRGTEAFF
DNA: TGTGCCAGCAGACCAGACCAAAGGGGAACTGAAGCTTTCTTT

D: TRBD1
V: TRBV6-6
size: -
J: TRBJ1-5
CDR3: CASTQGQGGSNQPQHF
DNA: TGTGCCAGCACCCAGGGACAGGGGGGGAGCAATCAGCCCCAGCATTTT

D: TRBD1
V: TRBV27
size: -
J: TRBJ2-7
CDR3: CASSSPERQGRYEQYF
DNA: TGTGCCAGCAGTTCCCCCGAAAGACAGGGTAGATACGAGCAGTACTTC

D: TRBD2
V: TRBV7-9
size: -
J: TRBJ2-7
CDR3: CASSFAPGSGRVYEQYF
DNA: TGTGCCAGCAGCTTCGCTCCTGGGTCCGGGAGGGTCTACGAGCAGTACTTC

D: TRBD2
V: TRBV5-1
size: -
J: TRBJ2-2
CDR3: CASSSMTSGVDGELFF
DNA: TGCGCCAGCAGCTCCATGACTAGCGGGGTGGACGGGGAGCTGTTTTTT

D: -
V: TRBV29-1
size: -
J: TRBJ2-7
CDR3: CSVVVPEGRYEQYF
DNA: TGCAGCGTTGTCGTTCCAGAGGGAAGGTACGAGCAGTACTTC

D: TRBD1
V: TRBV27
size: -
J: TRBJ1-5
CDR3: CASRTRGLRSNQPQHF
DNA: TGTGCCAGCAGGACCAGGGGGCTAAGGAGCAATCAGCCCCAGCATTTT

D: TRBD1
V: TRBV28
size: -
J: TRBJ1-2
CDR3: CASSLSAGQGNYGYTF
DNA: TGTGCCAGCAGTTTATCCGCGGGACAGGGAAACTATGGCTACACCTTC

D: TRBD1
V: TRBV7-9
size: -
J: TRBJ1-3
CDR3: CASSTDPGTAGNTIYF
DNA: TGTGCCAGCAGCACTGACCCCGGGACAGCTGGAAACACCATATATTTT

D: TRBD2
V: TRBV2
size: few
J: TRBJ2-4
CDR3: CASTSGGRIQNIQYF
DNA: TGTGCCAGCACTTCGGGGGGGAGGATTCAAAACATTCAGTACTTC

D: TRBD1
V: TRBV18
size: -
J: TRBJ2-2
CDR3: CASSPGGTGVDGELFF
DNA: TGTGCCAGCTCACCAGGCGGGACAGGGGTCGACGGGGAGCTGTTTTTT